A single T cell receptor beta chain is shown here with its context. Its antigen is still unknown. These data belong to a study of beta chain features in type 1 diabetes. Study at large: Cell yields, age and gender were similar between patients and healthy donors.

Investigators reverse transcribed all isolated RNA, so they sequenced expressed TCRB transcripts. The assay was immunoSEQ multiplex PCR, and TCRdb's table has in-frame clones only and misses some. The sample records 120,000 or so clones, 15% to 20% being singletons. Points from the study as a whole: When Type 1 diabetes patients were examined, their TCRB CDR3s proved moderately but significantly shorter in all four CD4+ subsets.

The CDR3 extends over 15 amino acids. Trimming removed 0 bases from V and 2 bases from J; junction bases left unmatched: 2. Germline V gives CDR1 SGDLS, CDR2 YYNGEE. The rearrangement links TRBV9 to TRBJ1-5; 7 bases map to TRBD1. The sequenced material came from central memory CD4+ T cells from blood. The TCR originated in a man between 18 and 29 years old with type 1 diabetes. The DNA of the CDR3 is TGTGCCAGCAGCGTAGGACAGGGCGGCAATCAGCCCCAGCATTTT. It specifies CASSVGQGGNQPQHF.